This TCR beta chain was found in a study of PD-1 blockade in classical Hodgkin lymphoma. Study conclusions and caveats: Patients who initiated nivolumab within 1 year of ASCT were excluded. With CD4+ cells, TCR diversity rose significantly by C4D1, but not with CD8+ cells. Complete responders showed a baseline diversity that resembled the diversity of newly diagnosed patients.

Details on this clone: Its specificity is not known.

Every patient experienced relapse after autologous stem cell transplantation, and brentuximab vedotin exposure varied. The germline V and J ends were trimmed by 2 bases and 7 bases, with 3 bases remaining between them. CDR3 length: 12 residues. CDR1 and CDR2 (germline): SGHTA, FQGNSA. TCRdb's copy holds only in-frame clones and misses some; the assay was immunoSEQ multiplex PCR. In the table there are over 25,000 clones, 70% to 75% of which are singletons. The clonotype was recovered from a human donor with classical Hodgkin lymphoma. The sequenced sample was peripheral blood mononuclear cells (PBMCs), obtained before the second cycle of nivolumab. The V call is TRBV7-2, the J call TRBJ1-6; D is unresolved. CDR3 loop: CASSLLNSPLHF. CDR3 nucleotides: TGTGCCAGCAGCTTACTAAATTCACCCCTCCACTTT.